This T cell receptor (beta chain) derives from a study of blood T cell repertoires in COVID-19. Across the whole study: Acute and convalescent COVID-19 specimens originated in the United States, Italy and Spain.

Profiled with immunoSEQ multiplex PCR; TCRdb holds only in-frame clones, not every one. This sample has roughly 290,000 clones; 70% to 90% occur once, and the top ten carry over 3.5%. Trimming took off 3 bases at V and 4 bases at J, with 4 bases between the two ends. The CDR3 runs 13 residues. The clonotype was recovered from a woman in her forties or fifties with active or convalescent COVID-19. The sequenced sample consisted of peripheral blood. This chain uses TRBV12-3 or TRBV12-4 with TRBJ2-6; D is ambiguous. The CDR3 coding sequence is TGTGCCAGCAGTTTGTCGGGGGCCAACGTCCTGACTTTC. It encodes CASSLSGANVLTF.